These T cell receptor beta chains were read from a single sample in a study of blood T cell repertoires in COVID-19. TCRdb keeps only in-frame clones here, not all; method: immunoSEQ multiplex PCR. The sample holds over 150,000 clones, around 79% seen once. Sequenced material: peripheral blood. The receptors were sampled from a woman between 45 and 60 years old with acute or convalescent COVID-19. Both conserved end residues are part of each CDR3. Expanded clones are given a class, and other clones once, few, many or no size at all.

size	V	J	CDR3
.	TRBV19	TRBJ1-1	CASSRGSMNTEAFF
few	TRBV28	TRBJ1-2	CASREGTGGGYTF
.	TRBV3-1/TRBV3-2	TRBJ2-6	CASTPGTASGANVLTF
.	TRBV5-5	TRBJ1-2	CASSLEGLYGYTF
.	TRBV6-5	TRBJ1-5	CASILNRDQPQHF
many	TRBV19	TRBJ1-1	CASSIDQATVEAFF
few	TRBV6-2/TRBV6-3	TRBJ1-2	CASSYSSNREHYGYTF
.	TRBV6-1	TRBJ1-6	CASSLVPDSPLHF
.	TRBV2	TRBJ1-2	CASRRGQGAYGYTF
.	TRBV6-1	TRBJ1-5	CASSDRGAGYNQPQHF
.	TRBV7-2	TRBJ1-5	CASSQALVIQPQHF
.	TRBV7-2	TRBJ1-3	CASSSTRPGNTIYF
.	TRBV15	TRBJ1-5	CATSRPGGSNQPQHF
.	TRBV12-3/TRBV12-4	TRBJ1-1	CASSLGVNTEAFF
once	TRBV28	TRBJ1-1	CASRDRLNTEAFF
few	TRBV6-2/TRBV6-3	TRBJ1-5	CASSYGGSASPQHF
.	TRBV3-1/TRBV3-2	TRBJ1-4	CASTDTVGKLFF
.	TRBV5-4	TRBJ1-4	CASSLPNEKLFF
.	TRBV3-1/TRBV3-2	TRBJ2-2	CASSHLDRATGELFF
.	TRBV28	TRBJ1-5	CASSLRGLYQPQHF
.	TRBV28	TRBJ1-2	CASSFRGGGKGYTF
.	TRBV7-8	TRBJ1-1	CASSEYRNTEAFF
.	TRBV6-5	TRBJ2-7	CASSRQGSSYEQYF
.	TRBV30	TRBJ1-6	CAWGPGRGQSPLHF
.	TRBV11-2	TRBJ2-1	CASSLRTSPRSSYNEQFF
.	TRBV6-5	TRBJ1-5	CASSYSGGFNQPQHF
.	TRBV6-5	TRBJ1-2	CASGELTGGIYGYTF
.	TRBV6-2/TRBV6-3	TRBJ2-5	CASSKRSGGETQYF
.	TRBV11-2	TRBJ2-7	CASSLDGGGNEQYF
.	TRBV27	TRBJ1-1	CASSPIQMTGMNTEAFF
.	TRBV11-2	TRBJ1-6	CASSRPPSSGGVNSPLHF
.	TRBV7-6	TRBJ2-2	CASSVTVRNTGELFF
.	TRBV7-9	TRBJ2-1	CASSRDSNNEQFF
few	TRBV29-1	TRBJ1-2	CSVSSGRYGYTF
many	TRBV29-1	TRBJ2-2	CSAEDRAKTGELFF
few	TRBV12-3/TRBV12-4	TRBJ2-7	CASRGQTYEQYF
.	TRBV5-4	TRBJ2-1	CASSLAGLGSYNEQFF
.	TRBV11-2	TRBJ1-2	CASSLEAGYGYTF
.	TRBV29-1	TRBJ1-1	CSVLRGTEAFF
.	TRBV19	TRBJ1-5	CASSIRRNQPQHF
few	TRBV30	TRBJ1-3	CAWSSGQLEGNTIYF
few	TRBV7-2	TRBJ2-7	CASSVTGGWQYF
many	TRBV28	TRBJ1-1	CASPAAGGTEAFF